These 7 T cell receptor beta chains were sequenced from one sample in a study of identifying expanded T cells in peripheral blood. The assay was immunoSEQ multiplex PCR, and TCRdb's table has in-frame clones only and misses some. Counted here are about 110,000 clones, about 88% occurring once; the ten biggest clones make up 7.5% to 9.5%. Sample: blood. The receptors here all came from a person aged 18-70 years in good health.

The CDR3 bases are TGTGCCAGCAGCCGCATGGGGACGGAGAACACTGAAGCTTTCTTT. It encodes CASSRMGTENTEAFF. The rearrangement joins TRBV5-4 to TRBJ1-1; D might be TRBD1 (5 bases). This CDR3 has 15 amino acids. The germline CDR1 and CDR2 sequences are SGHNT and YYREEE (reference sequence). Trimming pared 4 bases from V and 1 base from J, leaving 14 bases between. Filled out from reference TRBV5-4 and TRBJ1-1, the complete variable domain reads ETGVTQSPTHLIKTRGQQVTLRCSSQSGHNTVSWYQQALGQGPQFIFQYYREEENGRGNFPPRFSGLQFPNYSSELNVNALELDDSALYLCASSRMGTENTEAFFGQGTRLTVV.

The gene calls are TRBV28 and TRBJ1-1; 10 nucleotides align to TRBD1. Germline V lookup: CDR1 MDHEN, CDR2 SYDVKM. With 6 bases clipped from V and 4 bases from J, the junction kept 11 bases outside the gene matches. The CDR3 contains 16 residues. The CDR3 spells CASRRDRGRGGTEAFF. DNA for the CDR3: TGTGCCAGCAGACGCGACAGGGGGCGCGGTGGCACTGAAGCTTTCTTT.

V gene TRBV7-2 combines with J gene TRBJ2-3; 7 positions match TRBD2. The V gene end was trimmed by 2 bases and the J gene end by 2 bases; junction bases not matched to a gene: 1. CDR1 and CDR2 (germline): SGHTA, FQGNSA. CDR3 size: 14 residues. The CDR3 spells CASSLRDYTDTQYF. In DNA, the CDR3 is TGTGCCAGCAGCTTACGGGACTACACAGATACGCAGTATTTT.

The V and J genes are TRBV10-2 and TRBJ2-1; possibly TRBD2 for D (5 bases). The CDR3 is 13 amino acids. Trimming removed 3 bases at V and 10 bases at J, with 13 bases between. Germline loops: CDR1 WSHSY, CDR2 SAAADI. CDR3 amino acids: CASSESGSTEQFF. The CDR3 DNA reads TGCGCCAGCAGTGAATCGGGGTCAACAGAGCAGTTCTTC.

The chain employs TRBV14 and TRBJ1-1, with TRBD1 matching 7 bases. The CDR3 extends over 13 amino acids. CDR1 and CDR2 from the germline V gene are SGHDN and FVKESK. V lost 4 bases, J lost 6 bases, and 5 bases stayed unmatched. In nucleotides, the CDR3 is TGTGCCAGCAGCCGACAGGGTGACTCTGAAGCTTTCTTT. It codes for CASSRQGDSEAFF.

The CDR3 DNA follows: TGTGCCAGCAGCTTAGTTTTTGGCGGGAACACTGAAGCTTTCTTT. Residues: CASSLVFGGNTEAFF. The chain has TRBV7-2 and TRBJ1-1; D not certain. CDR3 size: 15 residues. V gave up 1 base and J gave up 1 base, with 10 bases separating them. Germline CDR1 reads SGHTA; CDR2 reads FQGNSA. Looking up the rest from reference TRBV7-2 and TRBJ1-1 gives the full variable domain: GAGVSQSPSNKVTEKGKDVELRCDPISGHTALYWYRQSLGQGLEFLIYFQGNSAPDKSGLPSDRFSAERTGGSVSTLTIQRTQQEDSAVYLCASSLVFGGNTEAFFGQGTRLTVV.

The chain joins TRBV18 to TRBJ2-7; D is tentatively TRBD1 or TRBD2 (6 bases each). Germline values: CDR1 KGHSH, CDR2 LQKENI. The CDR3 runs 15 residues. The V and J ends lost 3 bases and 1 base respectively, with 13 bases between them. DNA of the CDR3: TGTGCCAGCTCACCCAGAGGGGGGACGTCCTACGAGCAGTACTTC. Encoded protein: CASSPRGGTSYEQYF.